The 9 T cell receptor beta chains below were found in one sample sequenced in a study of technical replicates of blood from a few donors. Generated by immunoSEQ multiplex PCR, the TCRdb table keeps only in-frame clones and is missing some. The table lists more than 90,000 clones, approximately 94% of them singletons. The sample taken for sequencing was T cells isolated from PBMCs. These TCRs come from a human donor in good health.

The rearrangement uses TRBV19 and TRBJ1-2, with 8 nucleotides matching TRBD1. The CDR3 has 15 amino acids. The trim removed 4 bases at V and 0 bases at J, leaving 4 bases unmatched. Germline CDR1 is LNHDA and CDR2 is SQIVND (reference sequence). As DNA, the CDR3 is TGTGCCAGTAGTACAGACAGGGGAACTAACTATGGCTACACCTTC. Its protein is CASSTDRGTNYGYTF.

V gene TRBV4-1 combines with J gene TRBJ2-7; perhaps TRBD2 as D (5 bases). Germline V gives CDR1 MGHRA, CDR2 YSYEKL. V lost 4 bases and J 7 bases, leaving 17 bases between the germline ends. The CDR3 has 14 residues. CDR3 in amino acids: CASSLGGGKEEQYF. The CDR3 nucleotides read TGCGCCAGCAGCCTGGGTGGAGGTAAGGAAGAGCAGTACTTC.

The CDR3 spells CASSRGIIGTDGNTIYF. CDR3 bases: TGTGCCAGCAGTCGCGGAATTATCGGGACAGATGGAAACACCATATATTTT. The chain recombines TRBV28 with TRBJ1-3; 7 bases are a match to TRBD1. J was trimmed by 3 bases and V by 5 bases; bases with no gene match: 13. The CDR3 loop spans 17 amino acids. Per germline, CDR1 MDHEN and CDR2 SYDVKM.

This chain joins TRBV7-9 and TRBJ2-3; D is ambiguous. Looked up from germline, CDR1 is SEHNR and CDR2 is FQNEAQ (reference sequence). This CDR3 has 10 residues. The ends were cut back, 8 bases at V and 3 bases at J, with 3 bases in the middle. This chain's CDR3 is CASRTDTQYF. In DNA form, the CDR3 reads TGTGCCAGCCGGACAGATACGCAGTATTTT.

This chain links TRBV27 with TRBJ2-2; TRBD1 matches 8 bases. Looked up from germline, CDR1 is MNHEY and CDR2 is SMNVEV (reference sequence). This CDR3 contains 17 residues. The V and J ends lost 5 bases and 0 bases, in that order; junction bases with no gene match: 8. CDR3 amino acids: CASSRQGKTSNTGELFF. As DNA, the CDR3 is TGTGCCAGCAGTAGACAGGGGAAAACCTCGAACACCGGGGAGCTGTTTTTT.

The chain employs TRBV5-8 and TRBJ2-5; D possibly corresponds to TRBD2 (6 bases). CDR3 size: 14 residues. Trimming cost V 7 bases and J 3 bases, with 16 bases left between them. The germline V gene encodes CDR1 SGHTS and CDR2 YDEGEE. The CDR3 here is CASGFRGRKETQYF. CDR3 bases: TGTGCCAGCGGGTTCCGAGGGAGGAAAGAGACCCAGTACTTC.

V and J are TRBV28 and TRBJ2-7; TRBD2 agrees at 8 bases. Trimming removed 2 bases from V and 7 bases from J; junction bases left unmatched: 10. Germline values: CDR1 MDHEN, CDR2 SYDVKM. CDR3 length: 15 amino acids. The CDR3 sequence: CASSLNSAGVEEQYF. The CDR3 bases are TGTGCCAGCAGTTTAAATTCAGCGGGAGTTGAAGAGCAGTACTTC.

This sequence joins TRBV2 and TRBJ2-5, with D possibly matching TRBD2 (5 bases). The CDR3 is made up of 13 amino acids. Trimming removed 3 bases from V and 5 bases from J, with 10 bases in between. Germline V gene lookup returns CDR1 SNHLY and CDR2 FYNNEI. CDR3: CASSDEGGETQYF. CDR3 DNA: TGTGCCAGCAGTGACGAGGGCGGGGAGACCCAGTACTTC.

V gene TRBV10-3 combines with J gene TRBJ1-2; 8 positions agree with TRBD1. V trimming: 7 bases; J trimming: 4 bases; junction bases outside the gene matches: 11. The CDR3 spans 15 residues. Germline V gene data show CDR1 as ENHRY and CDR2 as SYGVKD. The CDR3 loop reads CAIKDRGLGAYGYTF. The CDR3 DNA follows: TGTGCCATCAAAGACAGGGGTCTCGGTGCCTATGGCTACACCTTC.